This entry describes one T cell receptor beta chain. Libraries were prepared by immunoSEQ multiplex PCR; TCRdb keeps only in-frame clonotypes and omits some of them. The data contain 550,000 to 850,000 clones, approximately 74% of them singletons. The data are from a study of shared clonotypes between healthy human individuals. Germline CDR1 and CDR2: SEHNR and FQNEAQ (reference sequence). This CDR3 region has 15 residues. V lost 3 bases and J lost 5; bases outside the gene matches: 4. The rearrangement uses TRBV7-9 and TRBJ1-5; 10 bases match TRBD1. The source is a woman aged 25 to 39 in good health. The sequencing input was memory CD4+ T cells sorted from blood. Subset indicated: CD45RA-negative fraction. CDR3 coding DNA: TGTGCCAGCAGCTTGCCCGGGACAGGGGATCAGCCCCAGCATTTT. Protein: CASSLPGTGDQPQHF.